This entry concerns a single T cell receptor (beta chain). This sample is drawn from a study of cytomegalovirus exposure and HLA in healthy donors. TCRdb's copy holds only in-frame clones and misses some; the assay was immunoSEQ multiplex PCR. This sample has over 150,000 clones; around 92% occur once, and the top ten carry around 4.4%. V lost 5 bases, J lost 3 bases, and 13 bases lay in between. Looked up from germline, CDR1 is MDHEN and CDR2 is SYDVKM. This CDR3 region has 15 residues. The TCR was taken from a man in his late teens or twenties in good health and CMV-seropositive. This chain uses TRBV28 with TRBJ2-2; tentative D call: TRBD2 (6 bases). Source material: PBMCs. The CDR3, as DNA: TGTGCCAGCAGTACCGGGAGCGGGTACACCGGGGAGCTGTTTTTT. Encoded protein: CASSTGSGYTGELFF.